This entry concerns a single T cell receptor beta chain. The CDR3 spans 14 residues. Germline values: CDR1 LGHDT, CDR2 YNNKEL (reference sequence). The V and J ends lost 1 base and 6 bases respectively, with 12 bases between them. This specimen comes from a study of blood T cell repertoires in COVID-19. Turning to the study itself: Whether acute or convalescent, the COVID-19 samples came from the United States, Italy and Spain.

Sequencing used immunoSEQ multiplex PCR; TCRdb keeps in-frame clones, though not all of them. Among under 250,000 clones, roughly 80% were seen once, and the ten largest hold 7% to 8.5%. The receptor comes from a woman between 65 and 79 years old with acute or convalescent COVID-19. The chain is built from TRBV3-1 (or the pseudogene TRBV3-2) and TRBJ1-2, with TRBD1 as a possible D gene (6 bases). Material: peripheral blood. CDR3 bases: TGTGCCAGCAGCCAAGGTCAACAGGGACATGGCTACACCTTC. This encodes CASSQGQQGHGYTF.